Shown below are 9 T cell receptor beta chains from a single sample sequenced in a study of cytomegalovirus exposure and HLA in healthy donors. 13 Jbeta primers and 60 Vbeta primers were used for the PCR. Method: immunoSEQ multiplex PCR; TCRdb's copy keeps in-frame clones and lacks some. The sample contains some 250,000 clones, more than 75% of which appear only once. The specimen sequenced was PBMCs. Receptors originate from a woman in her 40s in good health and CMV-seropositive.

V and J are TRBV9 and TRBJ1-5; D gene ambiguous. Germline-derived CDR1 and CDR2 are SGDLS and YYNGEE. The CDR3 totals 15 residues. The germline V and J ends were trimmed by 0 bases and 3 bases, with 10 bases remaining between them. The CDR3 region has the DNA TGTGCCAGCAGCGTAGGTCCAGATTCCAATCAGCCCCAGCATTTT. It codes for CASSVGPDSNQPQHF.

V and J are TRBV4-3 and TRBJ2-1; no clear D gene. Between the trimmed V and J ends, which lost 1 base and 9 bases, there was a span of 13 bases. Germline V CDR1 and CDR2: LGHNA, YSLEER. The length of the CDR3 is 14 residues. CDR3 sequence reads: CASSQVLVPGEQFF. The CDR3, as DNA: TGCGCCAGCAGCCAAGTGTTGGTTCCCGGTGAGCAGTTCTTC.

V usage is TRBV20-1 and J usage is TRBJ2-1, with 9 bases that match TRBD2. Germline CDR1 and CDR2: DFQATT and SNEGSKA (reference sequence). The CDR3 length is 11 residues. J lost 15 bases, V lost 4 bases, and 7 bases had no gene match. CDR3 sequence: CSANLGLAGFF. The CDR3 DNA follows: TGCAGTGCTAATCTGGGACTAGCAGGGTTCTTC.

The chain employs TRBV18 and TRBJ1-4; no reliable D call. CDR1 and CDR2 from the germline V gene are KGHSH and LQKENI. The CDR3 totals 14 residues. V lost 5 bases to trimming and J lost 6 bases, with 13 bases between them. The CDR3 DNA reads TGTGCCAGCTCATCGAGGGCTGAGTATGAAAAACTGTTTTTT. Translating gives CASSSRAEYEKLFF.

The chain links TRBV7-2 to TRBJ2-3, with 9 bases fitting TRBD1. V shed 5 bases and J 10 bases; nucleotides not matched to a gene: 7. This CDR3 region has 13 residues. Germline V gene sequence: CDR1 SGHTA, CDR2 FQGNSA. The CDR3 reads CASSLEQGAPQYF. In DNA form, the CDR3 reads TGTGCCAGCAGCCTCGAACAGGGGGCGCCGCAGTATTTT.

The chain couples TRBV4-3 to TRBJ1-2, with 7 bases aligning to TRBD1. Trimming removed 5 bases from V and 7 bases from J; junction bases left unmatched: 7. The CDR3 contains 13 residues. Germline CDR1 reads LGHNA; CDR2 reads YSLEER. The CDR3, as DNA: TGCGCCAGCAGCACCGACAGGGAGCGTGGCTACACCTTC. Translating gives CASSTDRERGYTF.

The chain is built from TRBV7-2 and TRBJ2-5; 10 bases fit TRBD1. The J segment lost 5 bases and the V segment lost 5 bases, leaving 14 bases of the junction unmatched. The CDR3 covers 17 residues. Looked up from germline, CDR1 is SGHTA and CDR2 is FQGNSA. In nucleotides, the CDR3 is TGTGCCAGCAGCGTAAACCCGGGACAGGGGAGTGGGGAGACCCAGTACTTC. This codes for CASSVNPGQGSGETQYF.

The chain links TRBV7-2 to TRBJ2-5, with 9 bases aligning to TRBD2. The DNA end is a closer match to TRBJ2-7, so the J assignment may be wrong. Germline values: CDR1 SGHTA, CDR2 FQGNSA. The CDR3 contains 16 residues. Here the CDR3 reads CASSLGRGTSLYEQYF. The CDR3 nucleotides are TGTGCCAGCAGCTTAGGCCGCGGGACTAGCCTGTACGAGCAGTACTTC.

The chain carries TRBV7-9 and TRBJ1-2; weak D call: TRBD1 (5 bases). Germline-derived CDR1 and CDR2 are SEHNR and FQNEAQ (reference sequence). This CDR3 contains 14 residues. The ends were cut back, 4 bases at V and 4 bases at J, with 13 bases in the middle. In nucleotides, the CDR3 is TGTGCCAGCAGCTCTAGGGCAGGGCCCTATGGCTACACCTTC. This codes for CASSSRAGPYGYTF. Using reference TRBV7-9 and TRBJ1-2 for the parts outside the CDR3, the full variable domain is DTGVSQNPRHKITKRGQNVTFRCDPISEHNRLYWYRQTLGQGPEFLTYFQNEAQLEKSRLLSDRFSAERPKGSFSTLEIQRTEQGDSAMYLCASSSRAGPYGYTFGSGTRLTVV.